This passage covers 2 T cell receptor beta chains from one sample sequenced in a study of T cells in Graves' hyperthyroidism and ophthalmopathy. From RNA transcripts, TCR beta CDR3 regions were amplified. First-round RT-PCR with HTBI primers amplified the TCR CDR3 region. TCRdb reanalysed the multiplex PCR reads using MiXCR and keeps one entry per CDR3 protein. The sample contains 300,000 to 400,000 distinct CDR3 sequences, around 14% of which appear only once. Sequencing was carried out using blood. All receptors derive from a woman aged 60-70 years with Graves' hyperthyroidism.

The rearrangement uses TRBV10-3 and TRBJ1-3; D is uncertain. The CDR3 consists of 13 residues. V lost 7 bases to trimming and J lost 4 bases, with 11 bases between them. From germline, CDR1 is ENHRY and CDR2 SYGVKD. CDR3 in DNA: TGTGCCATCACCGACGGGGTGGGAAACACCATATATTTT. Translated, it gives CAITDGVGNTIYF.

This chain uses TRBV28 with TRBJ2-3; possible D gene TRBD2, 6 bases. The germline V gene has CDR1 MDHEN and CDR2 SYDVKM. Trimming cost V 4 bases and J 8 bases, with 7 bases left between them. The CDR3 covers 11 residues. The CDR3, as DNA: TGTGCCAGCAGTTCAGCGGGTACGCAGTATTTT. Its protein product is CASSSAGTQYF. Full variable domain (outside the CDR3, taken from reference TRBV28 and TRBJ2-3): DVKVTQSSRYLVKRTGEKVFLECVQDMDHENMFWYRQDPGLGLRLIYFSYDVKMKEKGDIPEGYSVSREKKERFSLILESASTNQTSMYLCASSSAGTQYFGPGTRLTVL.